The clone carrying this T cell receptor beta chain has more than one count but fewer than ten. The source of the sample is a study of blood T cell repertoires in COVID-19. Study context: Sample material is recorded as cDNA or gDNA derived from T cells, B-cell-depleted T cells, or PBMCs.

Germline loops: CDR1 SGHAT, CDR2 FQNNGV. The CDR3 extends over 12 amino acids. V lost 6 bases, J lost 9 bases, and 13 bases lay in between. Method: immunoSEQ multiplex PCR; TCRdb's copy keeps in-frame clones and lacks some. The sample has hundreds of thousands of clones; nearly 90% are singletons. Those who participated ranged in age from about 18 to 89 years and resided in 20 to 30 US areas. Assignments of participants to cohorts depended upon their own reported clinical history. Recovered participants had two consecutive negative NP/OP PCR tests, healthcare professional clearance, or symptom resolution.

Sequenced sample: PBMCs or T cells enriched from blood (not recorded which). This TCR was sampled from a woman aged 25-40 years who had recovered from COVID-19. V gene TRBV11-2 combines with J gene TRBJ2-3, with D hard to call. CDR3 coding DNA: TGTGCCAGCAGTGAATCCCCCGGGACGCAGTATTTT. As protein: CASSESPGTQYF.